One and the same sample provided the 12 T cell receptor beta chains below, sequenced in a study of shared clonotypes between healthy human individuals. Generated by immunoSEQ multiplex PCR, the TCRdb table keeps only in-frame clones and is missing some. Among some 2,000,000 clones listed, around 95% were seen once. Material: naive CD4+ T cells sorted from blood. Stated subset: CD45RA+ positively selected. The receptors derive from a man aged 18 to 29 in good health.

The DNA for the CDR3 is TGTGCCAGCAGCAACGGGGCATTTACCGAGCAGTACTTC. It encodes CASSNGAFTEQYF. The rearrangement uses TRBV7-9 and TRBJ2-7; either TRBD1 or TRBD2 may fit D (5 bases each). The germline CDR1 and CDR2 sequences are SEHNR and FQNEAQ (reference sequence). V lost 5 bases to trimming and J lost 6 bases, with 14 bases between them. The CDR3 runs to 13 residues.

A note on this clone: The same CDR3 can be traced to other DNA sequences in this sample. This sequence joins TRBV7-9 and TRBJ2-5, with no clear D. Deletions cut 6 bases from V and 4 bases from J, with 9 bases between. The CDR3 spans 12 residues. The germline V gene has CDR1 SEHNR and CDR2 FQNEAQ (reference sequence). The CDR3 sequence: CASSRLPETQYF. Here the CDR3 DNA reads TGTGCCAGCAGTCGCTTACCAGAGACCCAGTACTTC.

This chain links TRBV9 with TRBJ1-1; D perhaps matches TRBD1 (5 bases). The CDR3 runs to 16 residues. Germline CDR1 reads SGDLS; CDR2 reads YYNGEE. V was clipped by 0 bases and J by 1 base, with 13 bases between them. CDR3 sequence (DNA): TGTGCCAGCAGCGTAGGGCTCAGGGTGGGGAACACTGAAGCTTTCTTT. Residues: CASSVGLRVGNTEAFF.

This clone was counted once. The same CDR3 can be traced to other DNA sequences in this sample. The rearrangement links TRBV18 to TRBJ1-4; D gene unclear. The CDR3 contains 15 residues. The germline V and J ends were trimmed by 3 bases and 0 bases, with 8 bases remaining between them. The germline V gene has CDR1 KGHSH and CDR2 LQKENI. As DNA, the CDR3 is TGTGCCAGCTCACCCAGGACTGCAACTAATGAAAAACTGTTTTTT. Its translation is CASSPRTATNEKLFF.

The gene calls are TRBV10-3 and TRBJ1-5; TRBD1 matches at 11 bases. The CDR3 runs 16 residues. Germline V gene lookup returns CDR1 ENHRY and CDR2 SYGVKD. V lost 5 bases, J lost 2 bases, and 5 bases stayed unmatched. CDR3 DNA: TGTGCCATCAGTACCGGGACAGGGGGTCGCAATCAGCCCCAGCATTTT. It specifies CAISTGTGGRNQPQHF.

This clone has only one observation. In the same sample, other DNA sequences code for this CDR3. The chain uses TRBV5-6 and TRBJ2-2; unclear D gene. The V end lost 4 bases, the J end lost 3 bases, and 4 bases lay between the germline ends. The germline V gene encodes CDR1 SGHDT and CDR2 YYEEEE. The CDR3 covers 12 residues. CDR3 protein: CASSPYTGELFF. The CDR3 DNA sequence: TGTGCCAGCAGCCCCTACACCGGGGAGCTGTTTTTT.

This clone was recorded once. Within the sample, other DNA sequences also encode this same CDR3. The chain employs TRBV5-4 and TRBJ2-1, with TRBD1 matching 7 bases. The CDR3 runs 15 residues. Germline V gives CDR1 SGHNT, CDR2 YYREEE (reference sequence). The V gene end was trimmed by 2 bases and the J gene end by 0 bases; junction bases not matched to a gene: 2. The CDR3 here is CASSLGTASYNEQFF. In DNA form, the CDR3 reads TGTGCCAGCAGCTTAGGGACAGCCTCCTACAATGAGCAGTTCTTC. Drawing the rest from reference TRBV5-4 and TRBJ2-1, the complete variable domain is ETGVTQSPTHLIKTRGQQVTLRCSSQSGHNTVSWYQQALGQGPQFIFQYYREEENGRGNFPPRFSGLQFPNYSSELNVNALELDDSALYLCASSLGTASYNEQFFGPGTRLTVL.

CDR3 sequence reads: CASLRGGSLSGANVLTF. Here the CDR3 DNA reads TGTGCCAGCCTGAGAGGGGGCTCCCTCTCTGGGGCCAACGTCCTGACTTTC. This rearrangement joins TRBV28 to TRBJ2-6, with 7 positions matching TRBD1. CDR3 length: 17 residues. Germline V gene sequence: CDR1 MDHEN, CDR2 SYDVKM. Trimming removed 8 bases from V and 0 bases from J; junction bases left unmatched: 10.

The rearrangement joins TRBV5-4 to TRBJ1-2; 10 bases are shared with TRBD1. Germline trimming cut 3 bases from V and 3 bases from J; bases unmatched to any gene: 2. Germline V lookup: CDR1 SGHNT, CDR2 YYREEE (reference sequence). The CDR3 has 14 residues. DNA for the CDR3: TGTGCCAGCAGCTACGACAGGGGGCACTATGGCTACACCTTC. Its protein is CASSYDRGHYGYTF. The variable domain in full, with the rest retrieved from reference TRBV5-4 and TRBJ1-2, is ETGVTQSPTHLIKTRGQQVTLRCSSQSGHNTVSWYQQALGQGPQFIFQYYREEENGRGNFPPRFSGLQFPNYSSELNVNALELDDSALYLCASSYDRGHYGYTFGSGTRLTVV.

The CDR3 DNA is TGTGCCAGCAGCCTGGGCCCCCGAGGGGCCACCGGGGAGCTGTTTTTT. This translates into CASSLGPRGATGELFF. The chain links TRBV5-6 to TRBJ2-2, with D perhaps assigned TRBD1 or TRBD2 (5 bases each). CDR1 SGHDT and CDR2 YYEEEE come from the germline V gene. The V and J ends lost 4 bases and 4 bases respectively, with 17 bases between them. The CDR3 is 16 amino acids.

This clone came up once. V and J are TRBV29-1 and TRBJ2-7; no clear D. From germline, CDR1 is SQVTM and CDR2 ANQGSEA. The V end lost 7 bases, the J end lost 5 bases, and 12 bases lay between the germline ends. This CDR3 comprises 11 residues. CDR3 sequence reads: CSATRADEQYF. CDR3 in DNA: TGCAGCGCGACCCGGGCGGACGAGCAGTACTTC.

The chain recombines TRBV7-8 with TRBJ2-5; TRBD2 agrees at 11 bases. Losses at the gene ends were 1 base for V and 5 bases for J; bases not matched to a gene: 6. This CDR3 region has 16 residues. Looked up from germline, CDR1 is SGHVS and CDR2 is FQNEAQ. The CDR3 region is CASSLGVSGGVETQYF. In DNA form, the CDR3 reads TGTGCCAGCAGCTTAGGTGTTAGCGGGGGGGTGGAGACCCAGTACTTC.